This paragraph covers one T cell receptor beta chain sequence. Germline CDR1 reads SGHNT; CDR2 reads YYREEE (reference sequence). J lost 0 bases, V lost 4 bases, and 3 bases had no gene match. This CDR3 has 15 amino acids. This specimen comes from a study of blood T cell repertoires in COVID-19. Sequencing used immunoSEQ multiplex PCR; TCRdb keeps in-frame clones, though not all of them. The sample consists of under 200,000 clones, around 90% of them appearing once. Sequencing used peripheral blood. J is TRBJ2-1 and V is TRBV5-4; TRBD1 matches 8 bases. The clonotype originates from a man in his forties or fifties with active or convalescent COVID-19. The CDR3 coding sequence is TGTGCCAGCAGCGTGGGACAGGCCTCCTACAATGAGCAGTTCTTC. Protein sequence: CASSVGQASYNEQFF.